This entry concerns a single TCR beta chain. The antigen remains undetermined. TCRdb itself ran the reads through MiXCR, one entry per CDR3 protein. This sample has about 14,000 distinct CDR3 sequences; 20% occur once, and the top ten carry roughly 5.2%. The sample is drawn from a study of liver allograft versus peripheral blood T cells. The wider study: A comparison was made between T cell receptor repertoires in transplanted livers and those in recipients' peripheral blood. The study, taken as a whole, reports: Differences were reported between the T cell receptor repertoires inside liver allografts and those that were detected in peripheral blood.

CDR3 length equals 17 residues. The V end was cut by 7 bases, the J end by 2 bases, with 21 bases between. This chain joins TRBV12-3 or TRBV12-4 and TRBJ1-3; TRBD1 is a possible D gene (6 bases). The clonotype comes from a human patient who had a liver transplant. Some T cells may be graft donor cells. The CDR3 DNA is TGTGCCAGCACTGTAACGGGAGGGGGAAATGCTGGAAACACCATATATTTT. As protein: CASTVTGGGNAGNTIYF.